The present TCR beta chain was sequenced within a study of blood T cells in healthy people across ages. About this clonotype itself: The target antigen is unknown.

Germline V lookup: CDR1 MNHNY, CDR2 SVGAGI (reference sequence). The CDR3 consists of 15 residues. General study findings and limits: Both naive CD4+ cell counts and diversity were greater in long-lived donors than in aged donors.

The authors ran a second PCR of about 7 to 11 cycles using a sample-barcoded 5' primer and a J-beta primer mix. Each cDNA molecule, via a template-switch adaptor with 12 random nucleotides, was tagged. MiXCR, run by TCRdb on the 5' RACE reads, gives a single entry per CDR3 protein. The data hold 700,000 or so distinct CDR3 sequences, with over 20% observed a single time. Sequenced sample: blood. V usage is TRBV6-6 and J usage is TRBJ2-5; TRBD2 matches 12 bases. The J call is uncertain, as TRBJ2-1 better fits the DNA end. The sequence derives from a man between 65 and 80 years old in good health. The CDR3 sequence: CASSPRTSGTSGQFF. In DNA form, the CDR3 reads TGTGCCAGCAGTCCACGGACTAGCGGGACGAGTGGGCAGTTCTTC.